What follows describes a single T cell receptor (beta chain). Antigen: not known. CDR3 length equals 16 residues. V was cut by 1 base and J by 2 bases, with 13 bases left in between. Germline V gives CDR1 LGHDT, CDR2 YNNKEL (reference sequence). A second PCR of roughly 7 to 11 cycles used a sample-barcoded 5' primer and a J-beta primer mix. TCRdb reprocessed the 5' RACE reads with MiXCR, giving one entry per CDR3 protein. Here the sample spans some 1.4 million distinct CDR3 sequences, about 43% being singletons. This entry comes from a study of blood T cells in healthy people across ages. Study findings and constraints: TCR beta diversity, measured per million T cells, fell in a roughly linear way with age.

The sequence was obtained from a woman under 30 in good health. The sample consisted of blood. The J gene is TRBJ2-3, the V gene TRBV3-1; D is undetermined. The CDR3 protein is CASSQVQSKLTDTQYF. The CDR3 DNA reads TGTGCCAGCAGCCAAGTCCAATCTAAACTCACAGATACGCAGTATTTT.